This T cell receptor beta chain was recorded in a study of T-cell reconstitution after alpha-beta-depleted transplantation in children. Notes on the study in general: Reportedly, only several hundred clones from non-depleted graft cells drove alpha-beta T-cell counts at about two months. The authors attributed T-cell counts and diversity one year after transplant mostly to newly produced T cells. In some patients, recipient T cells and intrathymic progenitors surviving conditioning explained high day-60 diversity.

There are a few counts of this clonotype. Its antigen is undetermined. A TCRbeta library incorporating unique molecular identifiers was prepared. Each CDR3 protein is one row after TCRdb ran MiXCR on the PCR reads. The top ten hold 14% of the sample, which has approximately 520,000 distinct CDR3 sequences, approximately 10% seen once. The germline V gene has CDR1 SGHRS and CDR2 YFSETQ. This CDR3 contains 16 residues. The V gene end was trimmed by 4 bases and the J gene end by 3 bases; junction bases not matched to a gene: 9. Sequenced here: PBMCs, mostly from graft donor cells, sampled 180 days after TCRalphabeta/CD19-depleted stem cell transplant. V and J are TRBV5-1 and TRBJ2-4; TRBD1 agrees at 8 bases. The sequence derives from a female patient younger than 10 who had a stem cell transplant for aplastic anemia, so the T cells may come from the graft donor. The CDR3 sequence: CASSHGTGGIKNIQYF. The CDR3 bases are TGCGCCAGCAGCCATGGGACAGGCGGAATCAAAAACATTCAGTACTTC.